This paragraph covers one T cell receptor beta chain sequence. The target of this receptor is not known. Base qualities are not recorded, but no much larger clone differs from it by a single base. The trial excluded patients who had a history of autoimmune disease or were on systemic immunosuppression. Peripheral blood for TCR sequencing was collected from all dose cohorts at baseline, on cycle 4 day 1, and on cycle 7 day 1. Samples were obtained from an open-label, multicenter, first-in-human phase I dose-escalation trial of ivuxolimab. Adults with locally advanced or metastatic head and neck squamous cell, hepatocellular, melanoma or renal cell carcinoma were enrolled in the trial. Before TCR sequencing, CD4+ T cells and CD8+ T cells were sorted from peripheral blood as separate populations. To sequence the TCRbeta CDR3 region, genomic DNA was isolated from the sorted cells. The immunoSEQ Assay was used for sequencing of TCRbeta CDR3 regions. Drawn from immuneACCESS, this table holds only the in-frame rearrangements with V and J called that TCRdb kept. Clones are partly lost; checked studies trace under half to an unresolved V gene and leave the rest unexplained. The sample table shows roughly 61,000 clones, and about 81% are seen once. The ten biggest clones cover roughly 0.68% of the sample.

The data were taken from a study of OX40 agonist ivuxolimab in advanced cancers. With respect to the entire study: Ivuxolimab was a fully human IgG2 agonistic monoclonal antibody targeting the costimulatory receptor OX40 (CD134). Prior anti-PD-1, anti-PD-L1 or anti-CTLA-4 therapy was permitted, and about 40% of dose-escalation patients had received checkpoint inhibitors. In the dose-escalation cohort, over 65% of patients were male, and the mean age was roughly 60 years, with a range of roughly 23 to 85. Partial responses occurred in three dose-escalation patients: two with cutaneous melanoma and one with hepatocellular carcinoma. Intravenous ivuxolimab was administered to patients every 2 weeks at six dose levels: 0.01, 0.1, 0.3, 1.5, 3 and 10 mg/kg. Of the roughly 50 dose-escalation patients, hepatocellular carcinoma was present in roughly 19, melanoma in around 15, renal cell carcinoma in 9 and head and neck cancer in 9. Peripheral TCRbeta sequencing was intended to test whether TCR sequence diversity was altered and clonal T-cell expansion was caused by ivuxolimab. The paper covers the monotherapy dose-escalation part of the phase I ivuxolimab trial, which included N ≈ 52 patients. Results the study describes overall, beyond this receptor: The antigen specificity of the peripheral T cells that underwent clonal expansion was not determined. Low levels of normalized T-cell clonal expansion were also seen in some patients who did not respond. In partial responders in the 0.1-3.0 mg/kg groups, normalized peripheral clonal expansion was found to be among the lowest, especially among CD8+ T cells. On average, CD8+ T cells showed more expanded clones than CD4+ T cells after ivuxolimab. Clonal expansion of both CD4+ and CD8+ blood T cells was observed from baseline to week 6 at doses 0.1 to 3.0 mg/kg.

V is pruned by 2 bases and J by 6 bases, leaving 10 bases of the junction without a gene match. Counted from cysteine to phenylalanine, this CDR3 has 16 amino acids. Only the CDR3 DNA is retained, 48 bases long and in frame from the first base. CDR1 and CDR2 were assigned from the germline V gene as SGHDN and FVKESK. The sequence joins TRBV14 to TRBJ2-1, with 7 middle bases fitting TRBD2. This receptor was obtained from an adult with an advanced solid tumor such as melanoma, head and neck, liver or kidney cancer. The source material was CD4+ or CD8+ T cells sorted from blood, sampled in a trial of the OX40 agonist ivuxolimab. The DNA reads as follows: TGTGCCAGCAGCCAACTTGCGGGGGATCGGTCCAATGAGCAGTTCTTC. The resulting protein is CASSQLAGDRSNEQFF.